These 17 T cell receptor beta chains came from one sample sequenced in a study of T cell therapy after organ transplantation. Sequencing used immunoSEQ multiplex PCR; TCRdb keeps in-frame clones, though not all of them. The sample includes thousands of clones, 60% to 70% seen only once; the top ten take about 36%. Time point meaning: 4-8 weeks after completion of therapy. The antigens these receptors bind are not known. Here the sequenced sample was CD8+ T cells from blood, taken after autologous CMV-specific T cell therapy. The receptors were gathered from a human patient who had received a solid organ transplant and had CMV disease. T cells may partly derive from the graft donor.

The chain uses TRBV6-9 and TRBJ1-2; 9 bases match TRBD1. Germline assignment: CDR1 MNHGY and CDR2 SVAAGI. The J segment lost 6 bases and the V segment lost 3 bases, leaving 11 bases of the junction unmatched. CDR3 length: 16 residues. DNA for the CDR3: TGTGCCAGCAGTTACTCGAATACAGGGGGCGGCAATGGCTACACCTTC. Protein: CASSYSNTGGGNGYTF.

V usage is TRBV27 and J usage is TRBJ1-1, with a possible D match to TRBD1 (5 bases). The CDR3 has 14 amino acids. V lost 5 bases and J lost 3, with 13 bases in between. Germline CDR1 reads MNHEY; CDR2 reads SMNVEV (reference sequence). The CDR3 spells CASSHTGTYTEAFF. Written as DNA, the CDR3 is TGTGCCAGCAGTCATACGGGGACCTACACTGAAGCTTTCTTT.

This chain uses TRBV7-9 with TRBJ1-2, with TRBD1 identical over 9 bases. J gave up 6 bases and V 4 bases, and 9 bases lay outside the gene matches. Germline-derived CDR1 and CDR2 are SEHNR and FQNEAQ (reference sequence). The CDR3 consists of 15 residues. CDR3 amino acids: CASSSPNRGRDGYTF. The CDR3 DNA follows: TGTGCCAGCAGCTCTCCGAACAGGGGGCGCGATGGCTACACCTTC.

The V call is TRBV27, the J call TRBJ1-1; D gene ambiguous. The CDR3 is 15 amino acids. V gave up 2 bases and J gave up 5 bases, with 15 bases separating them. Germline lookup yields CDR1 MNHEY and CDR2 SMNVEV (reference sequence). Here the CDR3 reads CASSLIIGSDTEAFF. CDR3 DNA sequence: TGTGCCAGCAGTTTAATAATAGGGTCGGATACTGAAGCTTTCTTT.

The genes are TRBV6-6 and TRBJ2-1; tentatively, D is TRBD1 or TRBD2 (5 bases each). Trimming left V 1 base short and J 4 bases short, with 11 bases between. This CDR3 has 15 amino acids. The germline V gene has CDR1 MNHNY and CDR2 SVGAGI (reference sequence). DNA for the CDR3: TGTGCCAGCAGTTACTGGTCAGGGAGATACAATGAGCAGTTCTTC. Translating gives CASSYWSGRYNEQFF.

By frequency in the sample, this clone is large. This chain links TRBV28 with TRBJ2-1; 11 bases agree with TRBD2. V lost 3 bases to trimming and J lost 7 bases; unmatched junction nucleotides: 5. This CDR3 contains 15 residues. CDR1 MDHEN and CDR2 SYDVKM come from the germline V gene. CDR3: CASSLELAGVNEQFF. The DNA for the CDR3 is TGTGCCAGCAGTTTGGAACTAGCGGGAGTTAATGAGCAGTTCTTC.

This chain uses TRBV29-1 with TRBJ2-1; D is possibly TRBD2 (5 bases). This CDR3 contains 14 residues. V lost 4 bases and J lost 3, with 13 bases in between. Germline assignment: CDR1 SQVTM and CDR2 ANQGSEA. The CDR3 DNA is TGCAGCGTTGTTGAAGGCGGGTTCTACAATGAGCAGTTCTTC. Translated: CSVVEGGFYNEQFF.

V and J are TRBV5-6 and TRBJ2-2, with no clear D. The V gene's germline CDR1 is SGHDT and CDR2 YYEEEE. The germline V and J ends were trimmed by 0 bases and 0 bases, with 6 bases remaining between them. This CDR3 region has 15 residues. The CDR3 sequence is CASSLGRTNTGELFF. CDR3 coding DNA: TGTGCCAGCAGCTTGGGGCGGACGAACACCGGGGAGCTGTTTTTT.

The chain uses TRBV12-5 and TRBJ2-5, with 9 bases aligning to TRBD1. V shed 7 bases, J shed 5 bases, and the junction held 14 bases outside the gene matches. CDR3 size: 16 residues. Germline loops: CDR1 LGHNT, CDR2 FRNRAP. CDR3 DNA sequence: TGTGCTAGTGCCGACTCCGGGACAGGGCTTTTCGAGACCCAGTACTTC. Protein sequence: CASADSGTGLFETQYF.

The rearrangement uses TRBV11-2 and TRBJ2-7, with D perhaps assigned TRBD1 or TRBD2 (6 bases each). Trimming removed 3 bases from V and 7 bases from J, with 19 bases in between. The CDR3 runs to 15 residues. Germline-derived CDR1 and CDR2 are SGHAT and FQNNGV. CDR3 in amino acids: CASSLGAGPSGEQYF. CDR3 nucleotides: TGTGCCAGCAGCTTGGGGGCGGGGCCGAGCGGGGAGCAGTACTTC.

The genes are TRBV5-1 and TRBJ2-3; D is undetermined. The V end lost 1 base, the J end lost 1 base, and 22 bases lay between the germline ends. The CDR3 is 19 amino acids. CDR1 is SGHRS and CDR2 is YFSETQ in the germline V gene. In DNA form, the CDR3 reads TGCGCCAGCAGCTTGTTGACGGCCGGGCGAACTCTTGGCACAGATACGCAGTATTTT. It is translated as CASSLLTAGRTLGTDTQYF.

The rearrangement uses TRBV6-5 and TRBJ1-6, with no clear D. The germline V gene has CDR1 MNHEY and CDR2 SVGAGI. The ends were cut back, 6 bases at V and 5 bases at J, with 14 bases in the middle. The CDR3 consists of 15 residues. The DNA for the CDR3 is TGTGCCAGCAGGCCCCTGAGGCTAGATAATTCACCCCTCCACTTT. Its protein is CASRPLRLDNSPLHF.

This clone appeared a few times. V is TRBV29-1 and J is TRBJ2-1; 7 bases agree with TRBD2. The germline V gene has CDR1 SQVTM and CDR2 ANQGSEA. After removal of 7 bases from V and 4 bases from J, the junction contained 7 bases not matched to a gene. This CDR3 region has 13 residues. CDR3 nucleotides: TGCAGCGCTGGCGGGGGTCCTTACAATGAGCAGTTCTTC. Translating gives CSAGGGPYNEQFF.

The rearrangement links TRBV2 to TRBJ2-7; 7 positions agree with TRBD2. J was trimmed by 6 bases and V by 3 bases; bases with no gene match: 14. In germline, CDR1 is SNHLY, CDR2 FYNNEI. The CDR3 has 16 amino acids. CDR3 sequence reads: CASSDGGSRSEGEQYF. In DNA form, the CDR3 reads TGTGCCAGCAGTGATGGCGGGAGCAGGTCTGAGGGCGAGCAGTACTTC.

This chain uses TRBV15 with TRBJ2-3, with 7 bases that match TRBD2. CDR3 size: 16 residues. With 0 bases clipped from V and 1 base from J, the junction kept 4 bases outside the gene matches. Per the germline V gene, CDR1 is LNHNV and CDR2 is YYDKDF (reference sequence). The CDR3 nucleotides read TGTGCCACCAGCAGAGATGGGGCGGGGGGCACAGATACGCAGTATTTT. As protein: CATSRDGAGGTDTQYF.

The chain is built from TRBV19 and TRBJ1-1; no firm D call. Per the germline V gene, CDR1 is LNHDA and CDR2 is SQIVND (reference sequence). The CDR3 has 13 amino acids. V was clipped by 3 bases and J by 0 bases, with 5 bases between them. The chain's CDR3 is CASSIFLNTEAFF. The CDR3 coding sequence is TGTGCCAGTAGTATCTTCTTGAACACTGAAGCTTTCTTT.

The V call is TRBV6-5, the J call TRBJ2-2; no definite D call. Germline assignment: CDR1 MNHEY and CDR2 SVGAGI. This CDR3 has 15 amino acids. Trimming stripped 2 bases from V and 0 bases from J, with 7 bases between. CDR3 in amino acids: CASSYSPSNTGELFF. In nucleotides, the CDR3 is TGTGCCAGCAGTTACAGCCCCTCGAACACCGGGGAGCTGTTTTTT.